Presented here are 32 T cell receptor beta chains from one specimen sequenced in a study of blood T cell repertoires in COVID-19. The repertoire was sequenced with immunoSEQ multiplex PCR; TCRdb's copy has only in-frame clones and lacks some. This sample carries some 320,000 clones, more than 90% of them seen once, and the ten largest clones take roughly 2.6%. Sequenced input: PBMCs or T cells enriched from blood (not recorded which). These receptors were collected from a man aged 60 to 69 who had recovered from COVID-19.

The chain is built from TRBV7-2 and TRBJ2-7, with 9 positions matching TRBD1. Germline V gives CDR1 SGHTA, CDR2 FQGNSA. The CDR3 spans 15 residues. V trimming: 1 base; J trimming: 5 bases; junction bases outside the gene matches: 6. The CDR3: CASSLVGTGIHEQYF. The DNA for the CDR3 is TGTGCCAGCAGCTTAGTCGGGACAGGGATCCACGAGCAGTACTTC.

The chain uses TRBV16 and TRBJ2-1, with 11 bases matching TRBD2. CDR3 length equals 17 residues. The V gene's germline CDR1 is KGHSY and CDR2 FQNENV. Trimming at V came to 2 bases and at J to 6 bases, leaving 9 bases not matched to a gene. The CDR3 here is CASSQEVSGGALNEQFF. CDR3 DNA: TGTGCCAGCAGCCAAGAGGTTAGCGGGGGGGCCCTCAATGAGCAGTTCTTC.

This clone appeared a single time. This CDR3 is also generated by other DNA sequences in the sample. The rearrangement joins TRBV18 to TRBJ1-1; 12 bases match TRBD1. V was clipped by 3 bases and J by 4 bases; unmatched bases: 3. This CDR3 comprises 15 residues. Germline lookup yields CDR1 KGHSH and CDR2 LQKENI. The CDR3 loop is CASSPGTGGVTEAFF. CDR3 in DNA: TGTGCCAGCTCACCGGGGACAGGGGGCGTCACTGAAGCTTTCTTT.

The CDR3 is CASSFEVLETQYF. DNA for the CDR3: TGTGCCAGCAGCTTTGAGGTTCTGGAGACCCAGTACTTC. The genes are TRBV11-2 and TRBJ2-5; D is unresolved. The V gene lost 3 bases and the J gene lost 5 bases, with 10 bases spanning the gap. The CDR3 is 13 amino acids. CDR1 and CDR2 (germline): SGHAT, FQNNGV.

The gene calls are TRBV7-6 and TRBJ2-6, with TRBD1 identical over 11 bases. Unmatched junction bases numbered 8, after V lost 5 bases and J lost 2 bases. The germline CDR1 and CDR2 sequences are SGHVS and FNYEAQ. The CDR3 extends over 18 amino acids. The CDR3 protein is CASSARTGGRPGANVLTF. CDR3 coding DNA: TGTGCCAGCAGCGCCAGGACAGGGGGCAGGCCTGGGGCCAACGTCCTGACTTTC. Full variable domain (missing parts from reference TRBV7-6 and TRBJ2-6): GAGVSQSPRYKVTKRGQDVALRCDPISGHVSLYWYRQALGQGPEFLTYFNYEAQQDKSGLPNDRFSAERPEGSISTLTIQRTEQRDSAMYRCASSARTGGRPGANVLTFGAGSRLTVL.

This clone was seen once. V gene TRBV9 combines with J gene TRBJ2-1; 10 bases align to TRBD2. Unmatched junction bases numbered 5, after V lost 3 bases and J lost 5 bases. CDR1 and CDR2 from the germline V gene are SGDLS and YYNGEE. The length of the CDR3 is 15 residues. CDR3 in amino acids: CASSAKAGGNNEQFF. The DNA for the CDR3 is TGTGCCAGCAGCGCGAAAGCGGGAGGGAACAATGAGCAGTTCTTC.

The gene calls are TRBV7-2 and TRBJ2-3; TRBD2 matches at 8 bases. V was pared by 2 bases and J by 1 base, with 11 bases of the junction left unmatched. Germline values: CDR1 SGHTA, CDR2 FQGNSA. The CDR3 extends over 18 amino acids. The CDR3 coding sequence is TGTGCCAGCAGCTTACTCCTACGGGGGGGCCCTCGCACAGATACGCAGTATTTT. This gives the protein CASSLLLRGGPRTDTQYF.

This chain connects TRBV11-2 to TRBJ1-2, with 7 bases matching TRBD1. The germline gives CDR1 SGHAT, CDR2 FQNNGV. The CDR3 contains 13 residues. V shed 0 bases, J shed 5 bases, and the junction held 0 bases outside the gene matches. This CDR3 is CASSLEGQYGYTF. CDR3 coding DNA: TGTGCCAGCAGCTTAGAGGGACAGTATGGCTACACCTTC.

The V gene is TRBV3-1 (or the pseudogene TRBV3-2), the J gene TRBJ2-3; 8 bases are a match to TRBD2. The CDR3 sequence is 16 residues long. J gave up 2 bases and V 4 bases, and 8 bases lay outside the gene matches. Germline V lookup: CDR1 LGHDT, CDR2 YNNKEL (reference sequence). CDR3 sequence (DNA): TGTGCCAGCAGCCGCCACGGGGGGGGTGACACAGATACGCAGTATTTT. It is translated as CASSRHGGGDTDTQYF.

CDR3 amino acids: CASSLVAGPYNEQFF. The CDR3 coding sequence is TGTGCCAGCAGCTTGGTAGCGGGTCCCTACAATGAGCAGTTCTTC. The J gene is TRBJ2-1, the V gene TRBV5-5, with TRBD2 matching 7 bases. Germline V CDR1 and CDR2: SGHKS, YYEKEE (reference sequence). The ends lost 0 bases at V and 2 bases at J; junction bases unmatched: 2. The CDR3 contains 15 residues.

The chain is built from TRBV10-3 and TRBJ2-1, with 7 bases that match TRBD1. Per germline, CDR1 ENHRY and CDR2 SYGVKD. The V segment lost 4 bases and the J segment 6 bases; nucleotides outside the gene matches: 3. The CDR3 loop spans 13 amino acids. CDR3: CAISAEGANEQFF. The DNA of the CDR3 is TGTGCCATCAGTGCTGAGGGGGCCAATGAGCAGTTCTTC.

This chain joins TRBV6-5 and TRBJ2-5; the D gene is possibly TRBD2 (6 bases). V lost 2 bases and J lost 0, with 13 bases in between. CDR1 and CDR2 (germline): MNHEY, SVGAGI. There are 16 residues in the CDR3. CDR3: CASSYADYRDQETQYF. The DNA for the CDR3 is TGTGCCAGCAGTTACGCGGACTACCGAGACCAAGAGACCCAGTACTTC.

The chain combines TRBV2 with TRBJ2-2; 7 bases map to TRBD1. Trimming took 6 bases from V and 4 from J; bases not matched to a gene: 5. Germline V CDR1 and CDR2: SNHLY, FYNNEI. The CDR3 totals 14 residues. The CDR3 bases are TGTGCCAGCAGCCCAAGGACAGGCACCGGGGAGCTGTTTTTT. Translating it yields CASSPRTGTGELFF.

The V gene is TRBV6-5, the J gene TRBJ2-7; tentative D call: TRBD2 (7 bases). CDR1 MNHEY and CDR2 SVGAGI come from the germline V gene. The CDR3 extends over 14 amino acids. The V and J ends lost 6 bases and 4 bases respectively, with 16 bases between them. CDR3 sequence: CASSEGGIRYEQYF. As DNA, the CDR3 is TGTGCCAGCAGCGAGGGGGGGATACGGTACGAGCAGTACTTC.

V and J are TRBV19 and TRBJ1-2; no definite D call. Germline CDR1 reads LNHDA; CDR2 reads SQIVND (reference sequence). V shed 10 bases and J shed 1 base, with 19 bases lying between them. This CDR3 comprises 15 residues. In nucleotides, the CDR3 is TGTGCCACAAACGCTGCCCAGAGGAGTAACTATGGCTACACCTTC. It encodes CATNAAQRSNYGYTF.

The chain couples TRBV6-5 to TRBJ1-6; 8 bases line up with TRBD1. With V trimmed by 6 bases and J by 10 bases, 11 bases remained unmatched. Per germline, CDR1 MNHEY and CDR2 SVGAGI. This CDR3 has 15 residues. CDR3 DNA: TGTGCCAGCAGCGGACAGGGTGCAGGATTATCACCCCTCCACTTT. Amino acids: CASSGQGAGLSPLHF.

This clone was seen only a few times. The chain combines TRBV2 with TRBJ2-2; 10 bases are shared with TRBD2. J was trimmed by 5 bases and V by 5 bases; bases with no gene match: 5. Germline CDR1 is SNHLY and CDR2 is FYNNEI. This CDR3 contains 15 residues. This CDR3 reads CASSRLAGATGELFF. Here the CDR3 DNA reads TGTGCCAGCAGTCGTCTAGCGGGAGCAACCGGGGAGCTGTTTTTT.

V gene TRBV19 combines with J gene TRBJ1-5; D gene ambiguous. V dropped 4 bases and J dropped 0 bases, with 13 bases sitting between them. The CDR3 extends over 16 amino acids. Germline CDR1 reads LNHDA; CDR2 reads SQIVND (reference sequence). DNA of the CDR3: TGTGCCAGTAGTAGCCCTTGGCGGAATAGCAATCAGCCCCAGCATTTT. Its protein product is CASSSPWRNSNQPQHF. Looking up the rest from reference TRBV19 and TRBJ1-5 gives the full variable domain: DGGITQSPKYLFRKEGQNVTLSCEQNLNHDAMYWYRQDPGQGLRLIYYSQIVNDFQKGDIAEGYSVSREKKESFPLTVTSAQKNPTAFYLCASSSPWRNSNQPQHFGDGTRLSIL.

The chain recombines TRBV24-1 with TRBJ2-1, with D unclear. Germline V gene sequence: CDR1 KGHDR, CDR2 SFDVKD. The CDR3 is made up of 13 amino acids. Trimming pared 5 bases from V and 1 base from J, leaving 5 bases between. The CDR3 region is CATSVTSYNEQFF. The CDR3 coding sequence is TGTGCCACCAGTGTAACTTCCTACAATGAGCAGTTCTTC.

This clone was observed a few times. This chain joins TRBV10-3 and TRBJ2-7, with 10 bases fitting TRBD1. This CDR3 region has 14 residues. J was trimmed by 3 bases and V by 11 bases; bases with no gene match: 10. CDR1 is ENHRY, CDR2 SYGVKD, per germline. This CDR3 is CAASRGQGNYEQYF. The CDR3 DNA reads as TGTGCCGCCTCCAGGGGACAGGGGAACTACGAGCAGTACTTC.

The chain joins TRBV10-3 to TRBJ2-1, with TRBD1 as a possible D gene (7 bases). From germline, CDR1 is ENHRY and CDR2 SYGVKD. This CDR3 contains 12 residues. The V end was cut by 9 bases, the J end by 7 bases, with 13 bases between. CDR3 in DNA: TGTGCCATTCAGGGGGACTCTAATGAGCAGTTCTTC. It is translated as CAIQGDSNEQFF.

V is TRBV28 and J is TRBJ1-5; D gene uncertain. Trimming took 6 bases from V and 0 from J, leaving 9 bases between them. The CDR3 covers 14 residues. From germline, CDR1 is MDHEN and CDR2 SYDVKM. CDR3 in DNA: TGTGCCAGCAGGCGGCAGAATAGCAATCAGCCCCAGCATTTT. Its translation: CASRRQNSNQPQHF.

The chain combines TRBV15 with TRBJ1-6; 8 bases line up with TRBD1. In germline, CDR1 is LNHNV, CDR2 YYDKDF (reference sequence). The CDR3 has 17 amino acids. Unmatched junction bases numbered 13, after V lost 5 bases and J lost 7 bases. The CDR3, as DNA: TGTGCCACCAGCCGACCTCAGGGGGCTTTGGAGAATTCACCCCTCCACTTT. This codes for CATSRPQGALENSPLHF.

The chain employs TRBV18 and TRBJ1-4; D ambiguous. V was shortened by 0 bases and J by 6 bases, with 5 bases between the two germline ends. Per germline, CDR1 KGHSH and CDR2 LQKENI. The CDR3 has 13 amino acids. The DNA for the CDR3 is TGTGCCAGCTCACCACCGGGCGATGAAAAACTGTTTTTT. It encodes CASSPPGDEKLFF.

The genes are TRBV6-5 and TRBJ2-3; D gene uncertain. The V end was cut by 8 bases, the J end by 0 bases, with 12 bases between. The length of the CDR3 is 14 residues. Germline lookup yields CDR1 MNHEY and CDR2 SVGAGI. The CDR3 DNA sequence: TGTGCCAGCCGAGCGACTGGTAGCACAGATACGCAGTATTTT. It yields the protein CASRATGSTDTQYF.

This clone was detected only once. CDR3 nucleotide sequence: TGTGCCAGCAGCTTAGCAGGGGGGGAAGAGACCCAGTACTTC. Residues: CASSLAGGEETQYF. V gene TRBV7-9 combines with J gene TRBJ2-5; D might be TRBD2 (7 bases). There are 14 residues in the CDR3. Germline loops: CDR1 SEHNR, CDR2 FQNEAQ (reference sequence). Trimming left V 0 bases short and J 3 bases short, with 8 bases between.

Concerning this clone itself: The sample holds other DNA sequences that translate to the same CDR3. The chain combines TRBV19 with TRBJ2-1; D may be TRBD1 (5 bases). The CDR3 length is 15 residues. Trimming cost V 3 bases and J 4 bases, with 13 bases left between them. The germline CDR1 and CDR2 sequences are LNHDA and SQIVND (reference sequence). CDR3 loop: CASSIGDREYNEQFF. CDR3 nucleotides: TGTGCCAGTAGTATTGGTGACAGAGAGTACAATGAGCAGTTCTTC.

The V and J genes are TRBV11-2 and TRBJ1-1; the match to TRBD1 covers 11 bases. There are 15 residues in the CDR3. With 5 bases clipped from V and 6 bases from J, the junction kept 8 bases outside the gene matches. Germline assignment: CDR1 SGHAT and CDR2 FQNNGV. CDR3 in amino acids: CASSRRTGGFAEAFF. The CDR3 DNA sequence: TGTGCCAGCAGCAGGCGGACAGGGGGCTTTGCTGAAGCTTTCTTT. The full variable domain, its missing parts supplied by reference TRBV11-2 and TRBJ1-1, is EAGVAQSPRYKIIEKRQSVAFWCNPISGHATLYWYQQILGQGPKLLIQFQNNGVVDDSQLPKDRFSAERLKGVDSTLKIQPAKLEDSAVYLCASSRRTGGFAEAFFGQGTRLTVV.

V usage is TRBV5-8 and J usage is TRBJ1-5; 9 bases line up with TRBD1. This CDR3 has 16 amino acids. V lost 9 bases to trimming and J lost 4 bases; unmatched junction nucleotides: 14. Per germline, CDR1 SGHTS and CDR2 YDEGEE. CDR3 region: CATPIQGARFNQPQHF. CDR3 in DNA: TGTGCCACTCCAATACAGGGGGCACGGTTTAATCAGCCCCAGCATTTT.

This clone occurred once. The chain is built from TRBV5-1 and TRBJ2-2, with 9 bases matching TRBD1. This CDR3 is built from 14 residues. Germline-derived CDR1 and CDR2 are SGHRS and YFSETQ. V dropped 4 bases and J dropped 6; count of bases not matched to a gene: 4. CDR3 sequence: CASSPGQGSGELFF. In DNA form, the CDR3 reads TGCGCCAGCAGCCCGGGACAGGGTTCCGGGGAGCTGTTTTTT.

The gene calls are TRBV12-5 and TRBJ1-1, with a tentative D call TRBD1 (6 bases). Germline CDR1 reads LGHNT; CDR2 reads FRNRAP. This CDR3 is built from 12 residues. The ends were cut back, 7 bases at V and 8 bases at J, with 14 bases in the middle. CDR3 in DNA: TGTGCTAGTGCCAAAGGGACACGAGAAGCTTTCTTT. Translating it yields CASAKGTREAFF. Together with reference TRBV12-5 and TRBJ1-1, the CDR3 gives the full variable domain: DARVTQTPRHKVTEMGQEVTMRCQPILGHNTVFWYRQTMMQGLELLAYFRNRAPLDDSGMPKDRFSAEMPDATLATLKIQPSEPRDSAVYFCASAKGTREAFFGQGTRLTVV.

The CDR3: CASSLPPSTGYGYTF. As DNA, the CDR3 is TGTGCCAGCAGCTTACCACCCTCTACCGGCTATGGCTACACCTTC. This chain uses TRBV7-9 with TRBJ1-2, with D unclear. Germline CDR1 reads SEHNR; CDR2 reads FQNEAQ (reference sequence). V was shortened by 2 bases and J by 4 bases, with 14 bases between the two germline ends. The CDR3 is 15 amino acids.